The sequence of this TCR beta chain was determined in a study of T cells in Graves' hyperthyroidism and ophthalmopathy. Germline V CDR1 and CDR2: MDHEN, SYDVKM. CDR3 length: 14 residues. V lost 5 bases and J 7 bases, leaving 15 bases between the germline ends. This clonotype showed up many times. Its cognate antigen is unknown. Regions amplified from RNA transcripts were the TCR beta CDR3 regions. First-round RT-PCR of the TCR CDR3 relied on the HTBI primer set. TCRdb passed the multiplex PCR reads through MiXCR, listing each CDR3 protein once. This sample yields about 210,000 distinct CDR3 sequences, of which approximately 17% are seen a single time; 50% belongs to the top ten. General study points: Blood shared most expanded thyroid clonotypes above 0.001.

The study defined stable Graves' hyperthyroidism as no ophthalmopathy progression within 18 months. Hyperthyroidism in the patients, aged 18 to 65, was newly diagnosed and under 2 months in duration. The source of the PBMCs was roughly 10 ml of fresh peripheral blood. The J gene is TRBJ2-4, the V gene TRBV28, with no clear D. The sample taken for sequencing was blood. This TCR was sampled from a man aged 45-65 years with Graves' hyperthyroidism. CDR3 residues: CASSPPGTTNIQYF. The CDR3 region has the DNA TGTGCCAGCAGTCCACCCGGAACGACCAACATTCAGTACTTC.